Reported below is one T cell receptor beta chain. This clonotype was detected a few times. The clone's antigen remains unknown. Per-base quality was not reported, and no clone a single base away is much larger than it. Inclusive of the bounding cysteine and phenylalanine, the CDR3 is 14 residues long. The retained sequence is limited to the CDR3, 42 bases, with the frame set at the first base. For CDR1 and CDR2, the germline V gene lists MNHNS and SASEGT. Trimming removed 4 bases from V and 7 bases from J; the gene matches leave 4 bases unexplained. The data are from a study of molecular identifiers for immune sequencing clone quantification (dated by TCRdb to the late 2010s). Regarding the complete study: In a replicate experiment, RNA from around 20,000 or 100,000 naive CD8 T cells was split into five aliquots, four of which were sequenced. CD8 T cells were used in a methods study to benchmark molecular-identifier clustering-based TCR repertoire sequencing (MIDCIRS) and TCR RNA copy counting. The research as a whole found: Modeling gave around 2.7 recovered TCR RNA copies per cell versus around 10 by digital PCR, implying around 30% capture efficiency. A single cell's worth of spiked-in Jurkat TCR RNA was reported detectable even among around 970,000 naive CD8 T cells. In CMV-specific effector cells, clones with more than 20 RNA copies accounted for over 98% of molecules, whereas in naive cells such clones accounted for under 1%. Identical TCR molecules sharing a barcode could cause highly expanded clone sizes to be underestimated. When barcode sub-clustering was omitted, TCR diversity was inflated by chimeric consensus sequences, with chimeras reaching as high as 47%. The naive libraries included spiked-in Jurkat TCR RNA (about nine copies' worth), and this Jurkat TCR RNA is not part of the donor repertoire.

Libraries of naive CD8 T cells were built from anywhere between about 19,000 and 1,000,000 sorted cells, with 10%, 30% or 50% of the purified RNA used. Naive CD8 T cells, defined as CD8+CD4-CCR7+CD45RA+, were FACS-sorted into RLT Plus buffer on a BD FACSAria II. To test detection sensitivity, Jurkat RNA equal to ten TCR copies was added to samples of about 17,000-1,100,000 naive CD8 T cells. CD8 T cells were enriched using RosetteSep CD8+ T Cell Enrichment Cocktail and Ficoll-Paque, and the enriched cells then underwent ACK red cell lysis. Libraries were built with PCR. For sequencing, an Illumina HiSeq 4000 was employed. Bulk TCR libraries were made following a previously described method, with the TCR primers given in Table S5. Total RNA was purified with the Qiagen AllPrep DNA/RNA kit. Reads from multiple sequencing runs of the same library were pooled before analysis. From the authors' description of their analysis: Reads were retained only if an exact TCR constant sequence was present, and the retained reads were trimmed to 150 nt and grouped according to their 12-nt molecular barcodes. Reads inside each barcode group were sub-clustered using a 15% Levenshtein threshold, and a quality-weighted consensus sequence was constructed for each RNA molecule. Non-functional sequences were filtered out, along with any lower-count sequence sitting one edit away from another sequence. Based on fitting two negative binomial distributions, any barcode sub-cluster with under 20% of the maximum read count was discarded. Clones were called with MiXCR by TCRdb after fastp trimmed the public reads at Q25, and only in-frame beta chains were retained. Here each entry gathers all rows of one CDR3 protein and keeps the most common genes and DNA. The V and J calls and clone size come from TCRdb's table, not from the authors' own analysis. The sample table shows 250,000 to 400,000 distinct CDR3 sequences, and 20% to 25% are seen once. The top ten hold about 0.79% of the sample.

The sample comprised naive CD8+ T cells from blood, with Jurkat cell RNA spiked in. The cell subset or site label here, explained by the study, means: FACS-sorted CD8+CD4-CCR7+CD45RA+ naive T cells. The chain couples TRBV6-1 to TRBJ2-2; 9 middle bases align to TRBD1. The clonotype comes from a human donor in good health. Some libraries in this study had Jurkat cell RNA spiked in. CDR3 reads: CASSGTGGSGELFF. The DNA sequence follows: TGTGCCAGCAGTGGTACAGGGGGCAGCGGGGAGCTGTTTTTT.